A selection of T cell receptor beta chains follows, all from one sample in a study of beta chain features in type 1 diabetes. Clones were read by immunoSEQ multiplex PCR, and TCRdb kept only the in-frame ones, dropping some. The sample lists 600,000 to 700,000 clones; over 10% were seen once. The sequencing sample was made of naive CD4+ T cells from blood. The source is a young man with type 1 diabetes. CDR3s include the opening cysteine and the closing phenylalanine or tryptophan. Each record gives: D gene, CDR3 length, V gene, clone size, J gene, CDR3 protein, CDR3 DNA. A D gene is named only where the DNA matches it firmly. The size field is filled for only some rows; it gives once, few, many or a size class.

>-|17|TRBV5-1|few|TRBJ1-6
CASSWDIPSSYNSPLHF
TGCGCCAGCAGCTGGGACATCCCGAGCTCCTATAATTCACCCCTCCACTTT
>TRBD2|14|TRBV5-1|-|TRBJ2-5
CASSSRGGSETQYF
TGCGCCAGCAGCTCCCGGGGGGGGTCCGAGACCCAGTACTTC
>-|14|TRBV7-9|few|TRBJ1-6
CASSLAPGHSPLHF
TGTGCCAGCAGCTTAGCGCCCGGGCATTCACCCCTCCACTTT
>TRBD1|14|TRBV28|-|TRBJ1-1
CASSGQGANTEAFF
TGTGCCAGCAGCGGACAGGGGGCGAACACTGAAGCTTTCTTT
>-|13|TRBV28|-|TRBJ1-2
CASSLDLPGGYTF
TGTGCCAGCAGCCTGGATCTACCGGGGGGCTACACCTTC
>-|15|TRBV4-1|-|TRBJ1-5
CASSQETAENQPQHF
TGCGCCAGCAGCCAAGAGACGGCAGAAAATCAGCCCCAGCATTTT
>-|14|TRBV30|-|TRBJ2-1
CAWSGHPRRNEQFF
TGTGCCTGGAGTGGACATCCCCGGCGCAATGAGCAGTTCTTC
>-|15|TRBV5-4|-|TRBJ2-7
CASSLWAGEIYEQYF
TGTGCCAGCAGCTTGTGGGCCGGGGAAATCTACGAGCAGTACTTC
>-|11|TRBV10-3|-|TRBJ1-2
CAISFQNGYTF
TGTGCCATCAGCTTCCAGAATGGCTACACCTTC
>TRBD2|15|TRBV7-2|-|TRBJ2-1
CASRQTSGALDEQFF
TGTGCCAGCAGGCAAACTAGCGGGGCTTTAGATGAGCAGTTCTTC
>-|13|TRBV11-2|-|TRBJ1-3
CASSTDTGNTIYF
TGTGCCAGCAGCACAGACACTGGAAACACCATATATTTT
>-|15|TRBV19|-|TRBJ2-6
CASSMGFPGANVLTF
TGTGCCAGTAGTATGGGGTTTCCTGGGGCCAACGTCCTGACTTTC
>TRBD1|15|TRBV5-1|-|TRBJ2-2
CASSRDRELGGELFF
TGCGCCAGCAGCCGGGACAGGGAACTGGGCGGGGAGCTGTTTTTT
>-|12|TRBV15|-|TRBJ1-1
CATRDGPLPAFF
TGTGCCACCAGAGACGGACCACTGCCAGCTTTCTTT
>-|15|TRBV6-6|-|TRBJ2-2
CASNPFAVGPKELFF
TGTGCCAGCAACCCCTTCGCCGTAGGCCCGAAGGAGCTGTTTTTT
>TRBD2|15|TRBV5-1|-|TRBJ2-1
CASSRRLAGYNEQFF
TGCGCCAGCAGCCGCAGACTAGCGGGGTACAATGAGCAGTTCTTC
>-|14|TRBV7-3|-|TRBJ1-2
CASSQDGQIYGYTF
TGTGCCAGCAGCCAAGATGGACAGATCTATGGCTACACCTTC
>-|11|TRBV30|-|TRBJ2-3
CAWAVGDTQYF
TGTGCCTGGGCCGTAGGAGATACGCAGTATTTT
>-|13|TRBV6-6|-|TRBJ1-1
CATLRTENTEAFF
TGTGCCACGCTCCGGACGGAGAACACTGAAGCTTTCTTT
>TRBD1|14|TRBV5-6|-|TRBJ1-2
CASSPRTGTYGYTF
TGTGCCAGCAGTCCGAGGACAGGGACCTATGGCTACACCTTC
>-|14|TRBV6-1|-|TRBJ1-2
CASSEGEGSYGYTF
TGTGCCAGCAGTGAAGGAGAGGGGTCATATGGCTACACCTTC
>TRBD1|16|TRBV6-5|-|TRBJ2-7
CASSYSKTGNDYEQYF
TGTGCCAGCAGTTACTCGAAGACAGGGAACGACTACGAGCAGTACTTC
>-|16|TRBV5-1|few|TRBJ2-1
CASSVLPGNSYNEQFF
TGCGCCAGCAGCGTCCTCCCGGGAAACTCCTACAATGAGCAGTTCTTC
>TRBD2|16|TRBV5-1|-|TRBJ2-1
CASSPPSGGTYNEQFF
TGCGCCAGCAGCCCCCCAAGCGGGGGCACCTACAATGAGCAGTTCTTC
>-|14|TRBV9|-|TRBJ2-1
CASSVEGIYNEQFF
TGTGCCAGCAGCGTAGAAGGTATTTACAATGAGCAGTTCTTC
>TRBD1|14|TRBV28|-|TRBJ2-7
CASSSGTGAYEQYF
TGTGCCAGCAGTTCCGGGACAGGGGCCTACGAGCAGTACTTC
>TRBD1|14|TRBV5-6|few|TRBJ1-4
CASSLTGAGEKLFF
TGTGCCAGCAGCTTGACAGGGGCCGGTGAAAAACTGTTTTTT
>-|12|TRBV28|-|TRBJ1-1
CASSVMNTEAFF
TGTGCCAGCAGCGTTATGAACACTGAAGCTTTCTTT
>-|15|TRBV28|few|TRBJ2-7
CASSNGGDRSYEQYF
TGTGCCAGCAGCAATGGGGGGGACAGGTCCTACGAGCAGTACTTC
>-|14|TRBV2|few|TRBJ1-5
CASSDENSNQPQHF
TGTGCCAGCAGTGATGAGAATAGCAATCAGCCCCAGCATTTT
>-|15|TRBV28|few|TRBJ2-5
CASSLYVGLQETQYF
TGTGCCAGCAGTTTATATGTGGGGCTGCAAGAGACCCAGTACTTC
>-|13|TRBV7-9|-|TRBJ1-2
CASSDSGGEGYTF
TGTGCCAGCAGCGATAGCGGGGGCGAAGGCTACACCTTC
>-|15|TRBV4-1|-|TRBJ1-1
CASSQGMGSNTEAFF
TGCGCCAGCAGCCAAGGAATGGGTTCGAACACTGAAGCTTTCTTT
>TRBD1|12|TRBV2|few|TRBJ2-5
CATNRGQETQYF
TGTGCCACCAACAGGGGCCAAGAGACCCAGTACTTC
>TRBD1|16|TRBV10-3|-|TRBJ1-2
CASTGTGLRSVYGYTF
TGTGCCAGCACCGGGACAGGGCTACGCTCCGTCTATGGCTACACCTTC
>-|13|TRBV6-5|-|TRBJ2-7
CASSYSNLGEQYF
TGTGCCAGCAGTTACTCGAACCTAGGGGAGCAGTACTTC